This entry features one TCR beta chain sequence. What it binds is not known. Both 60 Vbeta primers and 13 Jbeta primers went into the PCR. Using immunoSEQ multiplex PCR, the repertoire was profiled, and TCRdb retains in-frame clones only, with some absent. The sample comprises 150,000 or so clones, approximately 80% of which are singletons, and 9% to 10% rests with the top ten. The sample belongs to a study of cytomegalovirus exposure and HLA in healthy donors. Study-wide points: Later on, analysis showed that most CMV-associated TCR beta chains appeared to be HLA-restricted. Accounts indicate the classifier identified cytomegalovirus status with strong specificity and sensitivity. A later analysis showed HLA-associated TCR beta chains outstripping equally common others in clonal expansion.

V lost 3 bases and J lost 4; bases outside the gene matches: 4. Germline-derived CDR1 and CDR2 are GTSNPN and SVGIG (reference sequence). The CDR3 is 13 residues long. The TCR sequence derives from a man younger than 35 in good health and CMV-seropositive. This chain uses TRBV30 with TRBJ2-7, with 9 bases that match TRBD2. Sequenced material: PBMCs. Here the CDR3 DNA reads TGTGCCTGGAGAACTAGCGGGTTATACGAGCAGTACTTC. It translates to CAWRTSGLYEQYF.